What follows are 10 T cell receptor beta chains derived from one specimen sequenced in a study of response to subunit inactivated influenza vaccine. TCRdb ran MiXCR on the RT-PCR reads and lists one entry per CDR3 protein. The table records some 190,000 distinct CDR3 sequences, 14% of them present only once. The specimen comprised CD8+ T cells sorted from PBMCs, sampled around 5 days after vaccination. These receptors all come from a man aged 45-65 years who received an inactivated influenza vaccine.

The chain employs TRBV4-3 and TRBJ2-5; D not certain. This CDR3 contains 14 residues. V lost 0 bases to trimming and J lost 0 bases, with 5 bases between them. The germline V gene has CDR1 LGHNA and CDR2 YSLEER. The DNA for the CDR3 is TGCGCCAGCAGCCAAGACAGGAACCAAGAGACCCAGTACTTC. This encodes CASSQDRNQETQYF.

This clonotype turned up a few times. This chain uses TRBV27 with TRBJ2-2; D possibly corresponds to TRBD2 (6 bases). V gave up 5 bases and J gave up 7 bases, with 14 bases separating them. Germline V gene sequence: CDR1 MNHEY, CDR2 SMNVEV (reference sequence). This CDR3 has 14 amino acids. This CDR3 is CASSPQTRGGELFF. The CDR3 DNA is TGTGCCAGCAGTCCGCAGACTAGGGGCGGGGAGCTGTTTTTT.

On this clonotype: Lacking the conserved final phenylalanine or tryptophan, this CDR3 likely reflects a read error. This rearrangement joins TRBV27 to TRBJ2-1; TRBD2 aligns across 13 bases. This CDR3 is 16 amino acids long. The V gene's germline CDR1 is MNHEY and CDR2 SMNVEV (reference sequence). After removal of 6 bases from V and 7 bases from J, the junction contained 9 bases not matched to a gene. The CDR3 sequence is CASSLLAGGPKNEQFL. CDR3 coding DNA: TGTGCCAGCAGCCTACTAGCGGGAGGGCCGAAGAATGAGCAGTTCCTC.

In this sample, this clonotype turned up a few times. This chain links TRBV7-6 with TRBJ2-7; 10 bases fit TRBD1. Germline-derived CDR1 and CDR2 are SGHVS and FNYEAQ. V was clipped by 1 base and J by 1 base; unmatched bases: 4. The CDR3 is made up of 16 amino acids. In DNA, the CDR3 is TGTGCCAGCAGCTTAGACCCGGGACAGGGGTCCTACGAGCAGTACTTC. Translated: CASSLDPGQGSYEQYF. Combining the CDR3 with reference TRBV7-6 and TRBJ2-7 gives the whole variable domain GAGVSQSPRYKVTKRGQDVALRCDPISGHVSLYWYRQALGQGPEFLTYFNYEAQQDKSGLPNDRFSAERPEGSISTLTIQRTEQRDSAMYRCASSLDPGQGSYEQYFGPGTRLTVT.

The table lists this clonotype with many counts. This chain's CDR3 is CASSQDIGTVEAFF. The CDR3 DNA is TGTGCCAGCAGCCAAGATATAGGGACGGTCGAAGCTTTCTTT. The rearrangement uses TRBV3-1 and TRBJ1-1, with D perhaps matching TRBD1 (5 bases). V lost 0 bases and J lost 8, with 13 bases in between. CDR1 LGHDT and CDR2 YNNKEL come from the germline V gene (reference sequence). This CDR3 is built from 14 residues.

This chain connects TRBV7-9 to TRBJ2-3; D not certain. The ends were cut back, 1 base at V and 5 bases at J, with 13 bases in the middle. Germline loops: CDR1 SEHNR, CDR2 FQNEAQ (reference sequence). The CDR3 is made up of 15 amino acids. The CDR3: CASSLVRVPGDTQYF. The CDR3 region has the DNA TGTGCCAGCAGCTTAGTACGGGTTCCAGGAGATACGCAGTATTTT.

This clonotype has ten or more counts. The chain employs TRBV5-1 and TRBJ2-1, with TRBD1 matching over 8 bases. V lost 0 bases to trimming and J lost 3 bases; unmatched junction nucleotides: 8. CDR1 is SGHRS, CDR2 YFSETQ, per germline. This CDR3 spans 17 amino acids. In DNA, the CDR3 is TGCGCCAGCAGCTTGGCCGAGTTAGGACAGGGCTACAATGAGCAGTTCTTC. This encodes CASSLAELGQGYNEQFF. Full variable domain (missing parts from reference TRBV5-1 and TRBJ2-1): KAGVTQTPRYLIKTRGQQVTLSCSPISGHRSVSWYQQTPGQGLQFLFEYFSETQRNKGNFPGRFSGRQFSNSRSEMNVSTLELGDSALYLCASSLAELGQGYNEQFFGPGTRLTVL.

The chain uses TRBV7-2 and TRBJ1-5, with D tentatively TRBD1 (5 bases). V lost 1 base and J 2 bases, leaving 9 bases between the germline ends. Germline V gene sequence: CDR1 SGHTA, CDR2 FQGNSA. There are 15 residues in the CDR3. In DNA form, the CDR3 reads TGTGCCAGCAGCTTAGAATTACAGGGCAATCAGCCCCAGCATTTT. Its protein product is CASSLELQGNQPQHF. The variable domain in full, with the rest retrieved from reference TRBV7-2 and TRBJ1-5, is GAGVSQSPSNKVTEKGKDVELRCDPISGHTALYWYRQSLGQGLEFLIYFQGNSAPDKSGLPSDRFSAERTGGSVSTLTIQRTQQEDSAVYLCASSLELQGNQPQHFGDGTRLSIL.

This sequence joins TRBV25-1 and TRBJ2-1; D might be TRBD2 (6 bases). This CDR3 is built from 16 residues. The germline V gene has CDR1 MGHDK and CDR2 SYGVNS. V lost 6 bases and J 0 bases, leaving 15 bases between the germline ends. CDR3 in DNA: TGTGCCAGCAGCAAGGGAGCGGGCACCTCCTACAATGAGCAGTTCTTC. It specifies CASSKGAGTSYNEQFF.

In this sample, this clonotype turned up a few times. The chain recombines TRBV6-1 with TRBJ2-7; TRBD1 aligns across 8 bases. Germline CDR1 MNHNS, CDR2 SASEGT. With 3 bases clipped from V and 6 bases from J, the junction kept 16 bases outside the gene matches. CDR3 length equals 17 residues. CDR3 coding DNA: TGTGCCAGCAGTGAGCCAGCGACCGGACAGGGTTGGGTCGAGCAGTACTTC. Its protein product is CASSEPATGQGWVEQYF.